This T cell receptor (beta chain) was captured in a study of T cells of healthy individuals. Trimming cost V 4 bases and J 2 bases; bases outside gene matches: 3. The CDR3 totals 14 residues. Germline lookup yields CDR1 SGHKS and CDR2 YYEKEE (reference sequence). Each CDR3 protein gets one entry after TCRdb re-called the 5' RACE reads with MiXCR. This table has about 100,000 distinct CDR3 sequences, approximately 15% appearing once. The chain combines TRBV5-5 with TRBJ2-7, with TRBD1 matching 10 bases. This clonotype was sampled from a human donor in good health. CDR3 DNA sequence: TGTGCCAGCAGCCCGACAGGGGGCACCTACGAGCAGTACTTC. As protein: CASSPTGGTYEQYF.